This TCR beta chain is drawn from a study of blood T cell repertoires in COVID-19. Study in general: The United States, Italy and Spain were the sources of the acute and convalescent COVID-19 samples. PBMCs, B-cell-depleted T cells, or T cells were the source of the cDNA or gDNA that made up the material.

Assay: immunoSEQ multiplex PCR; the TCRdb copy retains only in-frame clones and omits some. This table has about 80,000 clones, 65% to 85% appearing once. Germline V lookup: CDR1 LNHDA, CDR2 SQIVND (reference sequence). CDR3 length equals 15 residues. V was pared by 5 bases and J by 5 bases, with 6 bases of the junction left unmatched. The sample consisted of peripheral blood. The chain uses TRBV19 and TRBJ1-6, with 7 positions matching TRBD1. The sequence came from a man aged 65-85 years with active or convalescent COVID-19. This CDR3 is CASSLEGANNSPLHF. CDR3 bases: TGTGCCAGTAGTCTTGAGGGGGCTAATAATTCACCCCTCCACTTT. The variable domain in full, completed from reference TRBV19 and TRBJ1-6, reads DGGITQSPKYLFRKEGQNVTLSCEQNLNHDAMYWYRQDPGQGLRLIYYSQIVNDFQKGDIAEGYSVSREKKESFPLTVTSAQKNPTAFYLCASSLEGANNSPLHFGNGTRLTVT.